This T cell receptor beta chain was retrieved from a study of blood T cell repertoires in COVID-19. Overall study context: Acute and convalescent COVID-19 samples came from the United States, Italy and Spain.

The protocol was immunoSEQ multiplex PCR, while the TCRdb copy is restricted to in-frame clones and leaves out a portion. The sample yields approximately 300,000 clones, around nine tenths seen once. V shed 7 bases, J shed 0 bases, and the junction held 6 bases outside the gene matches. The length of the CDR3 is 16 residues. Germline values: CDR1 SGHNT, CDR2 YENEEA. Sequenced sample: PBMCs or T cells enriched from blood (not recorded which). The chain employs TRBV11-3 and TRBJ2-6; TRBD1 matches at 7 bases. This receptor was identified in a woman between 18 and 29 years old who had recovered from COVID-19. CDR3 protein: CASTWDSSSGANVLTF. The CDR3 DNA is TGTGCCAGCACCTGGGACAGCAGCTCTGGGGCCAACGTCCTGACTTTC.